A single sample is the source of the 3 T cell receptor beta chains below, sequenced in a study of OX40 agonist ivuxolimab in advanced cancers. Library generation was performed with the immunoSEQ multiplex PCR assay. This immuneACCESS table, as held by TCRdb, lists in-frame sequences with V and J called but not all clones. Of the missing ones, under half trace to an unresolved V gene in checked studies; the others have no known cause. This sample is represented by about 62,000 clones; around 85% of them were singletons. The biggest ten clones account for just under 4% of the sample. The input for sequencing was CD4+ or CD8+ T cells sorted from blood, taken in a trial of the OX40 agonist ivuxolimab. The receptors here all came from an adult with an advanced solid tumor such as melanoma, head and neck, liver or kidney cancer.

The rearrangement links TRBV15 to TRBJ1-1; D is unresolved. The CDR3 is 13 amino acids. The V gene's germline CDR1 is LNHNV and CDR2 YYDKDF (reference sequence). V lost 11 bases and J 0 bases, leaving 13 bases between the germline ends. The CDR3 nucleotides are TGTGCCTCCGCTGGTGGATTGAACACTGAAGCTTTCTTT. It encodes CASAGGLNTEAFF.

The chain links TRBV2 to TRBJ2-7; perhaps TRBD2 as D (5 bases). The CDR3 consists of 14 residues. Per the germline V gene, CDR1 is SNHLY and CDR2 is FYNNEI. V gave up 6 bases and J gave up 6 bases, with 18 bases separating them. CDR3: CASSEHDIGGEQYF. CDR3 in DNA: TGTGCCAGCAGCGAACACGACATCGGAGGCGAGCAGTACTTC.

This clone was detected a few times. The rearrangement uses TRBV28 and TRBJ1-3, with a tentative D call TRBD1 (6 bases). Germline CDR1 reads MDHEN; CDR2 reads SYDVKM. V was cut by 6 bases and J by 2 bases, with 11 bases left in between. There are 14 residues in the CDR3. CDR3 nucleotides: TGTGCCAGCAGGTCCGGGACAACTGGAAACACCATATATTTT. Translating gives CASRSGTTGNTIYF.